This T cell receptor beta chain came from a study of cytomegalovirus exposure and HLA in healthy donors. 60 Vbeta and 13 Jbeta primers were used in PCR. Only in-frame clones appear in the TCRdb table, and some are missing; sequencing was by immunoSEQ multiplex PCR. The sample records approximately 64,000 clones, around 77% being singletons. The TCR originated in a male donor in good health and CMV-seropositive. Sequencing used PBMCs.

The CDR3 coding sequence is TGTGCCTGGAGTATCAGGGTTCCGAACACTGAAGCTTTCTTT. Residues: CAWSIRVPNTEAFF. The rearrangement uses TRBV30 and TRBJ1-1; tentative D call: TRBD1 (5 bases). CDR3 size: 14 residues. Germline lookup yields CDR1 GTSNPN and CDR2 SVGIG (reference sequence). V was shortened by 2 bases and J by 1 base, with 11 bases between the two germline ends.